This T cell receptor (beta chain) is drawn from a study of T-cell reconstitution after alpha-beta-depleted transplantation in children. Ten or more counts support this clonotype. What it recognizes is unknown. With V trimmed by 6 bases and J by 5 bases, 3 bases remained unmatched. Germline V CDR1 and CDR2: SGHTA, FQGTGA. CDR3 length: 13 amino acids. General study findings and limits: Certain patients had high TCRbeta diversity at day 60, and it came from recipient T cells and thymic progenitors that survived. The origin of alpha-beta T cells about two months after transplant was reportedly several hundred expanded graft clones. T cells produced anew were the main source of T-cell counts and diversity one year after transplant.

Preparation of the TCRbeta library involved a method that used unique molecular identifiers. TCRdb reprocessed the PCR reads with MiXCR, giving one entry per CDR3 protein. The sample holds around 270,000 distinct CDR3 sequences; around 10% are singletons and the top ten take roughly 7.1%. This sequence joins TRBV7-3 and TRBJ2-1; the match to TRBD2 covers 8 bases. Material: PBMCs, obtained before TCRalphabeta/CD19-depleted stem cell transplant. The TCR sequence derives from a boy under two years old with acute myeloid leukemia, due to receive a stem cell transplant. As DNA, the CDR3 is TGTGCCAGCAGACTAGCGGCAAACAATGAGCAGTTCTTC. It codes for CASRLAANNEQFF.